This T cell receptor (beta chain) stems from a study of CD8 T cells in ankylosing spondylitis. A quantitative 5'-RACE method, one with molecular barcodes, was used to make TCR beta libraries. TCRdb fed the 5' RACE reads into MiXCR, producing one record per CDR3 protein. Seen here are roughly 670,000 distinct CDR3 sequences, around a fifth observed once, and the top ten hold 15% to 20%. Notes on this clonotype: Its matching antigen is unknown.

With 6 bases removed from V and 0 bases from J, the gap between germline ends came to 8 bases. The CDR3 runs to 13 residues. Study-level points and caveats: CD8+ cells made up the disease-linked clones, which were relatively rare in peripheral blood. In reactive arthritis synovial fluid and blood, some motif variants had been reported before. As reported, disease-linked clones showed significant enrichment in matched ankylosing spondylitis synovial fluid. A TCR beta motif of about 8 highly homologous variants seemed to mark ankylosing spondylitis blood.

The J gene is TRBJ2-5, the V gene TRBV12-3 or TRBV12-4, with D perhaps given as TRBD1 or TRBD2 (5 bases each). Specimen: blood, either unsorted or a sorted T cell fraction (not recorded which). The sequence came from a male donor with ankylosing spondylitis. The CDR3 loop is CASRGPNQETQYF. Written as DNA, the CDR3 is TGTGCCAGCAGGGGACCTAACCAAGAGACCCAGTACTTC.